The clone carrying this T cell receptor beta chain occurred a few times. Full-length variable regions came from constant-region reverse primers plus semi-nested Nested Universal Primer A PCR. MiXCR, run by TCRdb on the 5' RACE reads, gives a single entry per CDR3 protein. Of tens of thousands of distinct CDR3 sequences listed, approximately 26% are singletons. Tregs were sorted as CD4+CD25+CD127-/low cells. Trimming removed 5 bases from V and 1 base from J; junction bases left unmatched: 0. Germline loops: CDR1 KGHDR, CDR2 SFDVKD. This CDR3 is 14 amino acids long. Sequencing was done on a sample of tumor-infiltrating Tregs sorted from the breast tumor. The receptor was derived from a female donor with breast cancer. This chain joins TRBV24-1 and TRBJ1-1; TRBD1 aligns across 10 bases. CDR3 DNA: TGTGCCACCAGTGGGACAGGGGGGAACACTGAAGCTTTCTTT. It codes for CATSGTGGNTEAFF.